This T cell receptor beta chain was profiled in a study of T cell responses to AZD1222 COVID-19 vaccine. Pooling was applied to second doses at about 4 or about 12 weeks. For this clone: Antigen unknown.

Here immunoSEQ multiplex PCR was the method, and the copy in TCRdb shows in-frame clones only, minus some. Of roughly 150,000 clones listed, about 90% are singletons. The CDR3 contains 17 residues. The germline CDR1 and CDR2 sequences are LNHDA and SQIVND (reference sequence). J lost 1 base, V lost 5 bases, and 5 bases had no gene match. Study-wide results and limits: Two doses of AZD1222 preceded a rise in Spike-specific TCR breadth and depth. Sampling that yielded the repertoires occurred only after the peak T cell response. At baseline, just a handful of AZD1222 recipients tested seropositive.

This chain joins TRBV19 and TRBJ2-2, with 12 positions matching TRBD2. Sequencing used peripheral blood, obtained 28 days after the second AZD1222 dose. This sequence was found in an adult who received the AZD1222 COVID-19 vaccine. The CDR3 nucleotides are TGTGCCAGTAGTCGACTAGCGGGAGAAGGGAACACCGGGGAGCTGTTTTTT. Its translation is CASSRLAGEGNTGELFF.